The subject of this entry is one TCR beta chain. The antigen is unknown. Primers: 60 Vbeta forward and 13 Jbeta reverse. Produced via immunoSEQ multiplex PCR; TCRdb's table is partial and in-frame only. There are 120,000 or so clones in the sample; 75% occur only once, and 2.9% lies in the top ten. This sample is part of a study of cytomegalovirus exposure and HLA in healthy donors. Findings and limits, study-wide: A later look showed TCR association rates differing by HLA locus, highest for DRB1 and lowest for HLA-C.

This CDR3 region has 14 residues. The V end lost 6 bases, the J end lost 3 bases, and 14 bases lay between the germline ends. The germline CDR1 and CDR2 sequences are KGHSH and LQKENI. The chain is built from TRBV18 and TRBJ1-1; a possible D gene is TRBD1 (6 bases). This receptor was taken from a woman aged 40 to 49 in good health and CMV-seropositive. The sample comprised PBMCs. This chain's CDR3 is CASSPGQTDTEAFF. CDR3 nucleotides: TGTGCCAGCTCTCCTGGACAGACTGACACTGAAGCTTTCTTT.